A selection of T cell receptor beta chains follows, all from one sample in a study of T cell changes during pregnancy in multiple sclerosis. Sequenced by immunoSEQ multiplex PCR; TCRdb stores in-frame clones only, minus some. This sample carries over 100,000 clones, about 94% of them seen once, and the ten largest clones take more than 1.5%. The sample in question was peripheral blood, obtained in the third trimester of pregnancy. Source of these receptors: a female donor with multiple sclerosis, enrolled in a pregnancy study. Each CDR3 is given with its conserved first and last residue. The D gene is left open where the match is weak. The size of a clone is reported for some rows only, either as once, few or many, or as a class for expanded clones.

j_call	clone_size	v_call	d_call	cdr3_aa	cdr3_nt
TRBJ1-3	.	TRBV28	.	CASSRRGSGNTIYF	TGTGCCAGCAGTCGACGGGGGAGTGGAAACACCATATATTTT
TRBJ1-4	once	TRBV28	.	CASSYGQLSNEKLFF	TGTGCCAGCAGTTACGGACAGCTTTCCAATGAAAAACTGTTTTTT
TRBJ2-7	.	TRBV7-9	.	CASSTQGSPYEQYF	TGTGCCAGCAGCACACAGGGATCCCCCTACGAGCAGTACTTC
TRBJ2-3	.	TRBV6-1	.	CASTSPDKYTDTQYF	TGTGCCAGCACTTCCCCCGACAAATACACAGATACGCAGTATTTT
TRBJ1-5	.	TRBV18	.	CASSPPGGNQPQHF	TGTGCCAGCTCACCACCAGGGGGCAATCAGCCCCAGCATTTT
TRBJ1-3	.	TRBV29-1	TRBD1	CSVDRAGGGNTIYF	TGCAGCGTTGATAGGGCAGGGGGGGGAAACACCATATATTTT
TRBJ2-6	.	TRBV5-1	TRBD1	CASSGGQVSSGANVLTF	TGCGCCAGCAGCGGGGGACAGGTGAGCTCTGGGGCCAACGTCCTGACTTTC
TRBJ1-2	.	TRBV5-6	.	CASYGRWGYTF	TGTGCCAGCTATGGTCGGTGGGGCTACACCTTC
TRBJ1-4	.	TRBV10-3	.	CAISEGDNLNEKLFF	TGTGCCATCAGTGAGGGGGACAACCTTAATGAAAAACTGTTTTTT
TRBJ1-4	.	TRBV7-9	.	CASSKTGANEKLFF	TGTGCCAGCAGTAAGACAGGTGCTAATGAAAAACTGTTTTTT
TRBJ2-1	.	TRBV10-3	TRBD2	CAISESRSGDIEQFF	TGTGCCATCAGTGAGTCACGAAGCGGGGATATTGAGCAGTTCTTC
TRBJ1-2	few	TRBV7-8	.	CASSKGGREGYTF	TGTGCCAGCAGCAAGGGAGGCAGGGAAGGCTACACCTTC
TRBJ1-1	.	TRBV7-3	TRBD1	CASSLIGAGGNTEAFF	TGTGCCAGCAGCTTAATAGGTGCAGGGGGAAACACTGAAGCTTTCTTT
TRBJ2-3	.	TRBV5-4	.	CASSSQVADTQYF	TGTGCCAGCAGCTCTCAGGTTGCAGATACGCAGTATTTT
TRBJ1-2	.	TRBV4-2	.	CASSQQQGSAGYTF	TGTGCCAGCAGCCAACAACAGGGTTCGGCTGGCTACACCTTC
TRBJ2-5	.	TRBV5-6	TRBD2	CASSFRGGGALETQYF	TGTGCCAGCAGCTTCAGGGGCGGGGGGGCATTAGAGACCCAGTACTTC
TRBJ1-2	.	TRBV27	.	CAISAPGDNYGYTF	TGTGCCATCTCAGCCCCAGGGGATAACTATGGCTACACCTTC
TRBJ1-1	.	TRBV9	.	CASSVQALPNTEAFF	TGTGCCAGCAGCGTGCAGGCACTCCCGAACACTGAAGCTTTCTTT
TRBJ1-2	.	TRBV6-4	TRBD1	CASSDQTGPYGYTF	TGTGCCAGCAGTGATCAGACAGGGCCCTATGGCTACACCTTC
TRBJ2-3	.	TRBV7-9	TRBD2	CASSLAGVTDTQYF	TGTGCCAGCAGCCTAGCGGGCGTTACAGATACGCAGTATTTT
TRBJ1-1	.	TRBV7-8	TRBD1	CASSSRGTEAFF	TGTGCCAGCAGTTCCAGGGGGACTGAAGCTTTCTTT
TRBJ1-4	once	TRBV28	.	CASSLGGAQKEKLFF	TGTGCCAGCAGTTTAGGGGGGGCGCAGAAAGAAAAACTGTTTTTT
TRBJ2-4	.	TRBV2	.	CASSRQVNIQYF	TGTGCCAGCAGTCGGCAGGTAAACATTCAGTACTTC
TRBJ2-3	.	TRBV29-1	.	CSVTDRSPTDTQYF	TGCAGCGTTACAGACAGGAGCCCCACAGATACGCAGTATTTT
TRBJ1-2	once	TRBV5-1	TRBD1	CASSLTGQRDYGYTF	TGCGCCAGCAGCTTGACGGGACAGCGGGACTATGGCTACACCTTC
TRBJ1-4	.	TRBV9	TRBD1	CASSVTGGRSEKLFF	TGTGCCAGCAGCGTAACAGGGGGTCGTAGTGAAAAACTGTTTTTT